Sequencing of this TCR beta chain was carried out in a study of blood T cell repertoires in COVID-19. Study details: The United States, Italy and Spain were the sources of the acute and convalescent COVID-19 samples.

This CDR3 comprises 17 residues. Germline V gives CDR1 LNHDA, CDR2 SQIVND (reference sequence). The V and J ends lost 3 bases and 2 bases, in that order; junction bases with no gene match: 7. The count of this clone is one. In the study's own analysis: Amplification of reference gene primers provided the estimated nucleated cell counts. The assay was immunoSEQ multiplex PCR, and TCRdb's table has in-frame clones only and misses some. D and trimming were read from the DNA, whereas the V and J calls and clone size are those reported in that table. The data contain some 230,000 clones, roughly 86% of them seen just once; the ten biggest clones take up around 9.6%.

The TCR originated in a woman between 50 and 59 years old with COVID-19, enrolled during active disease. Sequencing was performed on peripheral blood. This chain links TRBV19 with TRBJ1-6; 7 positions match TRBD1. The CDR3 is CASSMDEGGAYNSPLHF. The CDR3, as DNA: TGTGCCAGTAGTATGGATGAAGGGGGCGCCTATAATTCACCCCTCCACTTT.